Listed below are T cell receptor beta chains from one sample, sequenced in a study of circulating and synovial CD4+ cells in juvenile arthritis. TCRdb keeps only in-frame clones here, not all; method: immunoSEQ multiplex PCR. The sample has 3,000 to 4,000 clones; roughly 81% are singletons. Sequencing was carried out using CD4+ T cells from synovial fluid. Receptors were obtained from a human donor with juvenile idiopathic arthritis. The CDR3 runs from the conserved cysteine through the conserved F or W. D genes are given only for firm matches. Clone size is shown for a subset of rows, as once, few, many or a class of expanded clone.

J: TRBJ1-5
V: TRBV30
D: NA
size: NA
CDR3: CAWTPPSVGHQPQHF
DNA: TGTGCCTGGACCCCCCCAAGTGTGGGCCATCAGCCCCAGCATTTT

J: TRBJ2-4
V: TRBV7-8
D: NA
size: NA
CDR3: CASSLDGQYGNIQYF
DNA: TGTGCCAGCAGCTTGGACGGACAGTATGGAAACATTCAGTACTTC

J: TRBJ2-3
V: TRBV30
D: NA
size: NA
CDR3: CAWSGGGAGSTDTQYF
DNA: TGTGCCTGGAGTGGTGGAGGGGCAGGGAGCACAGATACGCAGTATTTT

J: TRBJ2-7
V: TRBV7-2
D: NA
size: NA
CDR3: CASSLNYYEQYF
DNA: TGTGCCAGCAGCTTAAATTACTACGAGCAGTACTTC

J: TRBJ2-1
V: TRBV15
D: NA
size: NA
CDR3: CATSRVRPGGLSYNEQFF
DNA: TGTGCCACCAGCAGAGTCCGACCAGGGGGACTCTCCTACAATGAGCAGTTCTTC

J: TRBJ2-1
V: TRBV11-2
D: NA
size: NA
CDR3: CASSLTFGRIGANNEQFF
DNA: TGTGCCAGCAGCTTAACATTCGGCCGTATTGGGGCGAACAATGAGCAGTTCTTC

J: TRBJ2-7
V: TRBV7-9
D: TRBD2
size: NA
CDR3: CASSLMTSGRQYEQYF
DNA: TGTGCCAGCAGCTTAATGACTAGCGGGAGACAATACGAGCAGTACTTC

J: TRBJ2-7
V: TRBV27
D: NA
size: NA
CDR3: CASSFQGNHEQYF
DNA: TGTGCCAGCAGTTTCCAGGGGAACCACGAGCAGTACTTC

J: TRBJ2-3
V: TRBV7-2
D: NA
size: NA
CDR3: CASSRRKKADTQYF
DNA: TGTGCCAGCAGCCGTAGAAAAAAAGCAGATACGCAGTATTTT

J: TRBJ1-2
V: TRBV30
D: TRBD1
size: NA
CDR3: CAWSLTGGENYGYTF
DNA: TGCGCCTGGAGCCTTACAGGGGGCGAAAACTATGGCTACACCTTC

J: TRBJ2-2
V: TRBV7-2
D: TRBD2
size: NA
CDR3: CASSKIRTSGVLTGELFF
DNA: TGTGCCAGCAGCAAAATAAGGACTAGCGGGGTTCTCACCGGGGAGCTGTTTTTT

J: TRBJ2-3
V: TRBV9
D: NA
size: few
CDR3: CASSAGQGTQYF
DNA: TGTGCCAGCAGCGCGGGCCAGGGTACGCAGTATTTT

J: TRBJ1-3
V: TRBV6-5
D: NA
size: NA
CDR3: CASSSGQRNTIYF
DNA: TGTGCCAGCAGTTCCGGACAGAGGAACACCATATATTTT

J: TRBJ1-1
V: TRBV30
D: NA
size: NA
CDR3: CAWSPTREAFF
DNA: TGTGCCTGGAGTCCTACTCGTGAAGCTTTCTTT

J: TRBJ2-2
V: TRBV19
D: TRBD1
size: NA
CDR3: CASFSRDRGGAGELFF
DNA: TGTGCCAGTTTCTCGCGGGACAGGGGAGGCGCCGGGGAGCTGTTTTTT

J: TRBJ2-6
V: TRBV28
D: NA
size: NA
CDR3: CASSRLSGANVLTF
DNA: TGTGCCAGCAGCAGACTCTCTGGGGCCAACGTCCTGACTTTC

J: TRBJ2-7
V: TRBV18
D: TRBD2
size: NA
CDR3: CASSPGTSGYEQYF
DNA: TGTGCCAGCTCACCTGGGACTAGCGGATACGAGCAGTACTTC

J: TRBJ2-5
V: TRBV27
D: NA
size: NA
CDR3: CASSYAGAFQETQYF
DNA: TGTGCCAGCAGCTATGCGGGGGCCTTTCAAGAGACCCAGTACTTC

J: TRBJ2-3
V: TRBV5-1
D: NA
size: NA
CDR3: CASSIKGSGTHTDTQYF
DNA: TGCGCCAGCAGCATCAAGGGGAGCGGGACACACACAGATACGCAGTATTTT

J: TRBJ1-4
V: TRBV6-1
D: NA
size: NA
CDR3: CATYMRGGEEKLFF
DNA: TGTGCCACCTACATGAGGGGGGGAGAGGAAAAACTGTTTTTT

J: TRBJ2-1
V: TRBV19
D: TRBD2
size: NA
CDR3: CASGIAGGWQFF
DNA: TGTGCCAGTGGTATAGCCGGGGGGTGGCAGTTCTTC

J: TRBJ2-7
V: TRBV2
D: TRBD1
size: NA
CDR3: CASSDSTGGQYF
DNA: TGTGCCAGCAGTGATTCGACAGGGGGCCAGTACTTC

J: TRBJ1-2
V: TRBV5-6
D: TRBD1
size: once
CDR3: CASSLGQGANYGYTF
DNA: TGTGCCAGCAGCTTGGGACAGGGGGCTAACTATGGCTACACCTTC

J: TRBJ1-4
V: TRBV6-1
D: NA
size: few
CDR3: CASISGSGNEKLFF
DNA: TGTGCCAGCATTTCGGGGTCCGGTAATGAAAAACTGTTTTTT

J: TRBJ2-1
V: TRBV2
D: NA
size: NA
CDR3: CASSEGEYNEQFF
DNA: TGTGCCAGCAGTGAAGGAGAGTACAATGAGCAGTTCTTC

J: TRBJ1-2
V: TRBV7-9
D: NA
size: few
CDR3: CASSLQTALNYGYTF
DNA: TGTGCCAGCAGCTTACAGACAGCGCTTAACTATGGCTACACCTTC

J: TRBJ2-5
V: TRBV7-2
D: TRBD2
size: NA
CDR3: CASSLYGGGRQETQYF
DNA: TGTGCCAGCAGCTTATACGGCGGGGGTCGCCAAGAGACCCAGTACTTC

J: TRBJ2-5
V: TRBV27
D: NA
size: NA
CDR3: CASSSPPGVPQYF
DNA: TGTGCCAGCAGTTCACCCCCAGGGGTCCCCCAGTACTTC

J: TRBJ1-2
V: TRBV7-9
D: NA
size: NA
CDR3: CASSLQNYGYTF
DNA: TGTGCCAGCAGCTTACAAAACTATGGCTACACCTTC

J: TRBJ1-1
V: TRBV7-2
D: NA
size: NA
CDR3: CASRGALGTEAFF
DNA: TGTGCCAGCAGGGGCGCGTTGGGTACTGAAGCTTTCTTT

J: TRBJ2-3
V: TRBV28
D: TRBD1
size: NA
CDR3: CASRGLGQPGTDTQYF
DNA: TGTGCCAGCAGGGGCTTGGGACAGCCAGGCACAGATACGCAGTATTTT

J: TRBJ2-1
V: TRBV4-2
D: TRBD2
size: NA
CDR3: CASSQGVAGREQFF
DNA: TGTGCCAGCAGCCAAGGGGTAGCGGGGAGGGAGCAGTTCTTC

J: TRBJ2-1
V: TRBV28
D: TRBD2
size: once
CDR3: CASSPPPWTSGTNEQFF
DNA: TGTGCCAGCAGTCCACCGCCTTGGACTAGCGGGACCAATGAGCAGTTCTTC

J: TRBJ2-7
V: TRBV7-9
D: NA
size: NA
CDR3: CASSQATGTYEQYF
DNA: TGTGCCAGCAGCCAAGCGACAGGAACCTACGAGCAGTACTTC

J: TRBJ1-2
V: TRBV4-3
D: TRBD1
size: NA
CDR3: CASSQALGTGGGGYTF
DNA: TGCGCCAGCAGCCAGGCCCTAGGGACAGGCGGGGGCGGCTACACCTTC

J: TRBJ1-1
V: TRBV4-1
D: TRBD1
size: NA
CDR3: CASSKRQGDFMNTEAFF
DNA: TGCGCCAGCAGCAAACGACAGGGGGATTTTATGAACACTGAAGCTTTCTTT